Below are 21 T cell receptor beta chains sequenced from a single sample in a study of radiotherapy plus CTLA-4 blockade in lung cancer. Profiling relied on immunoSEQ multiplex PCR, and the TCRdb table lists in-frame clones only, not all of them. The sample lists roughly 62,000 clones; about 72% were seen once. The material was peripheral blood, obtained from a patient treated with radiotherapy plus ipilimumab. These TCRs come from a human donor with non-small cell lung cancer who had a complete response to radiotherapy plus ipilimumab.

The chain links TRBV6-4 to TRBJ1-1, with 9 positions matching TRBD1. V dropped 0 bases and J dropped 7; count of bases not matched to a gene: 9. The CDR3 totals 16 residues. CDR1 and CDR2 (germline): MRHNA, SNTAGT. The DNA for the CDR3 is TGTGCCAGCAGTGACTCGGGGGACAGGGTCGGGGATGAAGCTTTCTTT. It yields the protein CASSDSGDRVGDEAFF.

The rearrangement uses TRBV23-1 and TRBJ2-5, with 8 bases fitting TRBD2. TRBV23-1 is annotated as an ORF whose role is uncertain. CDR3 length equals 14 residues. V trimming: 8 bases; J trimming: 4 bases; junction bases outside the gene matches: 9. The CDR3 DNA reads TGCGCCAGCCGGAACCCGGGGGGGGGAGAGACCCAGTACTTC. It specifies CASRNPGGGETQYF.

V is TRBV28 and J is TRBJ1-1, with a weak D call TRBD1 (6 bases). This CDR3 has 15 residues. Germline V gives CDR1 MDHEN, CDR2 SYDVKM. V lost 5 bases and J 5 bases, leaving 18 bases between the germline ends. CDR3 in amino acids: CASSPWGEGGTEAFF. CDR3 coding DNA: TGTGCCAGCAGTCCATGGGGAGAGGGGGGGACTGAAGCTTTCTTT. Variable domain in full (rest from reference TRBV28 and TRBJ1-1): DVKVTQSSRYLVKRTGEKVFLECVQDMDHENMFWYRQDPGLGLRLIYFSYDVKMKEKGDIPEGYSVSREKKERFSLILESASTNQTSMYLCASSPWGEGGTEAFFGQGTRLTVV.

This clone has just a few counts. The chain combines TRBV18 with TRBJ1-3; possible D gene TRBD1, 5 bases. The V end was cut by 3 bases, the J end by 7 bases, with 10 bases between. The CDR3 has 13 residues. Germline CDR1 KGHSH, CDR2 LQKENI. As DNA, the CDR3 is TGTGCCAGCTCACCGTCGACAGTTAACACCATATATTTT. As protein: CASSPSTVNTIYF.

This clone was seen a handful of times. In this CDR3 the conserved last residue, phenylalanine or tryptophan, is missing, so a read error is likely. The DNA is omitted, as the CDR3 cannot be located on it reliably, and the CDR3 follows TCRdb's listing. The chain uses TRBV19 and TRBJ2-7; the table's D gene call, TRBD1, was not cross checked with the DNA. Ends included, the CDR3 has 12 residues. CDR1 is LNHDA, CDR2 SQIVND, per germline (reference sequence). CDR3: CASSPRATQVQL.

V usage is TRBV2 and J usage is TRBJ1-1, with D unresolved. V gave up 3 bases and J gave up 0 bases, with 8 bases separating them. The length of the CDR3 is 14 residues. Germline CDR1 SNHLY, CDR2 FYNNEI. CDR3: CASSDRVMNTEAFF. In DNA form, the CDR3 reads TGTGCCAGCAGTGATCGGGTAATGAACACTGAAGCTTTCTTT.

The table lists this clone with a count of one. J is TRBJ2-5 and V is TRBV7-2, with 10 bases lining up with TRBD1. The length of the CDR3 is 18 residues. The trim removed 1 base at V and 5 bases at J, leaving 13 bases unmatched. Germline CDR1 is SGHTA and CDR2 is FQGNSA. The CDR3 loop reads CASSLVSRVGQGVETQYF. The CDR3, as DNA: TGTGCCAGCAGCTTAGTGTCAAGGGTTGGACAGGGGGTCGAGACCCAGTACTTC.

This clone occurred a few times. The V call is TRBV6-6, the J call TRBJ2-7; 8 bases agree with TRBD2. CDR1 and CDR2 from the germline V gene are MNHNY and SVGAGI (reference sequence). CDR3 length: 16 residues. The junction had 9 bases not matched to a gene; V was cut back by 2 bases and J by 3 bases. CDR3 amino acids: CASSYPRLANDYEQYF. In DNA, the CDR3 is TGTGCCAGCAGTTACCCCCGACTAGCGAATGACTACGAGCAGTACTTC.

This rearrangement joins TRBV5-5 to TRBJ2-7; 10 bases line up with TRBD2. Germline V gives CDR1 SGHKS, CDR2 YYEKEE (reference sequence). The ends lost 0 bases at V and 5 bases at J; junction bases unmatched: 2. The CDR3 is made up of 14 amino acids. The CDR3 coding sequence is TGTGCCAGCAGCTTGGATCTAGCGGGGGACGAGCAGTACTTC. Its protein product is CASSLDLAGDEQYF.

In its sample, this clone was seen a few times. The chain couples TRBV19 to TRBJ2-2; the D gene is possibly TRBD1 (5 bases). The CDR3 has 17 residues. V was pared by 5 bases and J by 2 bases, with 18 bases between. Per the germline V gene, CDR1 is LNHDA and CDR2 is SQIVND (reference sequence). CDR3 residues: CASSFLLRTPNTGELFF. In nucleotides, the CDR3 is TGTGCCAGTAGTTTTCTCTTGCGGACACCCAACACCGGGGAGCTGTTTTTT.

In its sample, this clone was seen once. The V and J genes are TRBV6-5 and TRBJ2-7, with TRBD1 matching 9 bases. Losses at the gene ends were 6 bases for V and 4 bases for J; bases not matched to a gene: 7. Germline CDR1 reads MNHEY; CDR2 reads SVGAGI. The CDR3 totals 14 residues. The CDR3 DNA reads TGTGCCAGCAGCCGCGGGACAGGGAGGTACGAGCAGTACTTC. Encoded protein: CASSRGTGRYEQYF.

This sequence joins TRBV30 and TRBJ2-3; 8 nucleotides agree with TRBD2. From germline, CDR1 is GTSNPN and CDR2 SVGIG (reference sequence). V gave up 2 bases and J gave up 3 bases; unmatched junction bases: 10. The CDR3 covers 16 residues. The CDR3 is CAWSSPGLGLTDTQYF. DNA for the CDR3: TGTGCCTGGAGTTCGCCGGGACTAGGACTTACAGATACGCAGTATTTT.

The gene calls are TRBV7-3 and TRBJ1-5; D is uncertain. There are 13 residues in the CDR3. V shed 8 bases and J shed 3 bases, with 11 bases lying between them. Germline V lookup: CDR1 SGHTA, CDR2 FQGTGA. CDR3 amino acids: CASATGDNQPQHF. CDR3 DNA sequence: TGTGCCAGCGCGACGGGAGACAATCAGCCCCAGCATTTT. Complete variable domain (other parts from reference TRBV7-3 and TRBJ1-5): GAGVSQTPSNKVTEKGKYVELRCDPISGHTALYWYRQSLGQGPEFLIYFQGTGAADDSGLPNDRFFAVRPEGSVSTLKIQRTERGDSAVYLCASATGDNQPQHFGDGTRLSIL.

The chain links TRBV28 to TRBJ2-3; TRBD2 matches 9 bases. V shed 9 bases, J shed 6 bases, and the junction held 4 bases outside the gene matches. Germline V gene sequence: CDR1 MDHEN, CDR2 SYDVKM. CDR3 length: 12 residues. The CDR3 region is CASRTSADTQYF. CDR3 coding DNA: TGTGCCAGTCGGACTAGCGCCGATACGCAGTATTTT.

The chain is built from TRBV5-8 and TRBJ1-1, with 7 bases aligning to TRBD1. The CDR3 extends over 14 amino acids. CDR1 is SGHTS, CDR2 YDEGEE, per germline. With 5 bases clipped from V and 0 bases from J, the junction kept 4 bases outside the gene matches. The CDR3 coding sequence is TGTGCCAGCAGTTGGGACAGAATGAACACTGAAGCTTTCTTT. Translating gives CASSWDRMNTEAFF.

CDR3 nucleotide sequence: TGCGCCAGCAGCTTCGGAGGACAGGGCTACGAGCAGTACTTC. Translated: CASSFGGQGYEQYF. The genes are TRBV5-1 and TRBJ2-7, with 8 bases aligning to TRBD1. The CDR3 has 14 residues. V trimming: 2 bases; J trimming: 3 bases; junction bases outside the gene matches: 4. Germline values: CDR1 SGHRS, CDR2 YFSETQ.

This chain links TRBV7-2 with TRBJ2-1; TRBD2 is a possible D gene (6 bases). The germline V gene has CDR1 SGHTA and CDR2 FQGNSA. V was trimmed by 3 bases and J by 2 bases, leaving 23 bases between them. This CDR3 has 19 residues. The DNA for the CDR3 is TGTGCCAGCAGCTTTAGCTCGGGCGGGACGCCCAGTACCTACAATGAGCAGTTCTTC. Amino acids: CASSFSSGGTPSTYNEQFF.

The chain combines TRBV4-3 with TRBJ1-2; no definite D call. Per the germline V gene, CDR1 is LGHNA and CDR2 is YSLEER. The CDR3 is made up of 14 amino acids. The germline V and J ends were trimmed by 0 bases and 4 bases, with 9 bases remaining between them. The CDR3 spells CASSQDLGVYGYTF. The CDR3 DNA follows: TGCGCCAGCAGCCAAGATCTTGGAGTCTATGGCTACACCTTC.

The chain is built from TRBV7-8 and TRBJ2-5; 12 nucleotides agree with TRBD1. Germline assignment: CDR1 SGHVS and CDR2 FQNEAQ. Unmatched junction bases numbered 18, after V lost 5 bases and J lost 11 bases. CDR3 length: 17 amino acids. In DNA, the CDR3 is TGTGCCAGCAGCCCCTTTCCCCCCGGGACAGGGGGCAGTTCGCAGTACTTC. Encoded protein: CASSPFPPGTGGSSQYF.

This chain links TRBV11-3 with TRBJ2-1, with TRBD1 as a possible D gene (6 bases). Trimming left V 3 bases short and J 10 bases short, with 28 bases between. This CDR3 is built from 18 residues. Germline values: CDR1 SGHNT, CDR2 YENEEA. The CDR3 DNA is TGTGCCAGCAGCTTGTGGGGGATGGGGGCGGCGGTGAAGGAGGAGCAGTTCTTC. Encoded protein: CASSLWGMGAAVKEEQFF.

V gene TRBV5-6 combines with J gene TRBJ1-2, with D possibly TRBD1 on 6 matching bases. Between the trimmed V and J ends, which lost 1 base and 8 bases, there was a span of 18 bases. CDR1 SGHDT and CDR2 YYEEEE come from the germline V gene. This CDR3 is 15 amino acids long. As DNA, the CDR3 is TGTGCCAGCAGCTTGTCTCGGACAGTCACACAGGGCTACACCTTC. Amino acid sequence: CASSLSRTVTQGYTF.